This TCR beta chain was obtained from a study of T cell responses to AZD1222 COVID-19 vaccine. Worth noting for this clone: Its target is not known.

TCRdb's table, derived via immunoSEQ multiplex PCR, lists solely in-frame clones and lacks some. Seen here are about 100,000 clones, around 87% observed once, and the top ten hold about 9.4%. Study-wide results and limits: Just a handful of people given AZD1222 tested seropositive at baseline. Donors, mostly white British, included more females; clonal diversity was possibly underestimated. Close to half of spike-specific TCRs reportedly recognize unmutated variant regions.

The sequence was collected from an adult who received the AZD1222 COVID-19 vaccine. Source: peripheral blood, taken 28 days after the second AZD1222 dose.

The CDR3: CASSQDLLGRVGVEAFF. CDR3 bases: TGTGCCAGCAGCCAAGACCTTCTAGGCAGGGTAGGGGTAGAAGCTTTCTTT. V is TRBV3-1 (or the pseudogene TRBV3-2) and J is TRBJ1-1; D may be TRBD1 (5 bases). V lost 0 bases and J lost 8, with 22 bases in between. The CDR3 length is 17 residues. Germline lookup yields CDR1 LGHDT and CDR2 YNNKEL (reference sequence).